One and the same sample provided the 24 T cell receptor beta chains below, sequenced in a study of human T cells and chemical hapten exposure. Time point in this sample: patch test 1, 2 weeks after DPC sensitization. Described treatment: therapeutic diphenylcyclopropenone sensitization with weekly scalp DPC. A single record per CDR3 protein comes from TCRdb applying MiXCR to the RACE reads. The sample has around 160,000 distinct CDR3 sequences, roughly 14% seen once. Specimen: whole blood, collected in connection with sensitization to the hapten diphenylcyclopropenone (DPC). The receptors shown here come from a woman between 25 and 40 years old with alopecia areata. Some clones in this sample may be carry-over from other donors' samples.

This clonotype was recorded at least ten times. This chain uses TRBV28 with TRBJ1-1; D perhaps matches TRBD1 (6 bases). Germline CDR1 is MDHEN and CDR2 is SYDVKM. Trimming took off 6 bases at V and 8 bases at J, with 19 bases between the two ends. The length of the CDR3 is 14 residues. Here the CDR3 DNA reads TGTGCCAGCAGCCGACAGGCCCGCGTTAGGGAAGCTTTCTTT. Its protein is CASSRQARVREAFF. The full variable domain, completed using reference TRBV28 and TRBJ1-1, is DVKVTQSSRYLVKRTGEKVFLECVQDMDHENMFWYRQDPGLGLRLIYFSYDVKMKEKGDIPEGYSVSREKKERFSLILESASTNQTSMYLCASSRQARVREAFFGQGTRLTVV.

V usage is TRBV5-4 and J usage is TRBJ2-5; no clear D. Deletions cut 4 bases from V and 9 bases from J, with 13 bases between. The germline V gene encodes CDR1 SGHNT and CDR2 YYREEE (reference sequence). The CDR3 has 12 residues. CDR3 DNA: TGTGCCAGCAGCCCGGAAGGCCAGGCCCAGTACTTC. Translation: CASSPEGQAQYF.

This sequence joins TRBV3-1 and TRBJ1-5; D is unclear. CDR1 and CDR2 (germline): LGHDT, YNNKEL (reference sequence). Trimming stripped 0 bases from V and 3 bases from J, with 9 bases between. This CDR3 has 15 amino acids. In DNA form, the CDR3 reads TGTGCCAGCAGCCAAGATATAGGAGACAATCAGCCCCAGCATTTT. This sequence encodes CASSQDIGDNQPQHF.

This clonotype was recorded many times. The J gene is TRBJ1-4, the V gene TRBV12-5; D is unresolved. V gave up 5 bases and J gave up 7 bases, with 17 bases separating them. Germline V lookup: CDR1 LGHNT, CDR2 FRNRAP. The CDR3 is made up of 15 amino acids. The CDR3: CASGNLFRSGEKLFF. The DNA of the CDR3 is TGTGCTAGTGGTAATTTATTCAGGTCGGGTGAAAAACTGTTTTTT.

This clonotype was observed a few times. The chain combines TRBV30 with TRBJ2-1; 8 bases map to TRBD2. J gave up 9 bases and V 5 bases, and 6 bases lay outside the gene matches. CDR1 is GTSNPN and CDR2 is SVGIG in the germline V gene (reference sequence). The CDR3 length is 12 residues. The DNA of the CDR3 is TGTGCCTGGCGCGGACTAGCTGGTGAGCAGTTCTTC. This gives the protein CAWRGLAGEQFF.

This clonotype was counted a few times. The chain uses TRBV28 and TRBJ2-7; 9 bases are shared with TRBD2. The V segment lost 7 bases and the J segment 0 bases; nucleotides outside the gene matches: 1. The CDR3 loop spans 13 amino acids. Looked up from germline, CDR1 is MDHEN and CDR2 is SYDVKM. This CDR3 reads CASTSGVSYEQYF. DNA of the CDR3: TGTGCCAGCACTAGCGGGGTCTCCTACGAGCAGTACTTC.

This clonotype was observed a few times. In nucleotides, the CDR3 is TGTGCCAGCAGGAGTCCAGGTTCGGGCAATCAGCCCCAGCATTTT. It translates to CASRSPGSGNQPQHF. The rearrangement uses TRBV28 and TRBJ1-5; D ambiguous. V lost 6 bases and J 2 bases, leaving 14 bases between the germline ends. The CDR3 spans 15 residues. Germline CDR1 reads MDHEN; CDR2 reads SYDVKM.

This chain uses TRBV28 with TRBJ1-2; 8 bases map to TRBD1. The junction had 14 bases not matched to a gene; V was cut back by 4 bases and J by 4 bases. This CDR3 contains 17 residues. From germline, CDR1 is MDHEN and CDR2 SYDVKM. CDR3 coding DNA: TGTGCCAGCAGTTCAACCGGGACAGGCCAGCTTGGCTATGGCTACACCTTC. Translation: CASSSTGTGQLGYGYTF.

The chain recombines TRBV20-1 with TRBJ1-1; TRBD1 agrees at 7 bases. This CDR3 has 16 amino acids. Germline V gene data show CDR1 as DFQATT and CDR2 as SNEGSKA (reference sequence). The V and J ends lost 3 bases and 3 bases, in that order; junction bases with no gene match: 13. The CDR3 DNA follows: TGCAGTGCTAGTGCTCGGGACAGCATAAGGCACACTGAAGCTTTCTTT. Its protein is CSASARDSIRHTEAFF.

The rearrangement links TRBV6-5 to TRBJ2-1; 7 bases map to TRBD2. Germline CDR1 reads MNHEY; CDR2 reads SVGAGI. V was pared by 6 bases and J by 6 bases, with 8 bases of the junction left unmatched. CDR3 length: 14 residues. The CDR3 is CASSRLAGANEQFF. Here the CDR3 DNA reads TGTGCCAGCAGCCGGCTGGCGGGAGCCAATGAGCAGTTCTTC.

The chain links TRBV20-1 to TRBJ2-4; 9 nucleotides match TRBD2. Germline CDR1 is DFQATT and CDR2 is SNEGSKA (reference sequence). This CDR3 spans 13 amino acids. With V trimmed by 1 base and J by 7 bases, 2 bases remained unmatched. The DNA of the CDR3 is TGCAGTGCTAGAGGACTAGCGGAGAACATTCAGTACTTC. This gives the protein CSARGLAENIQYF.

This clonotype has a handful of counts. The CDR3 coding sequence is TGCAGTGCTGGAACCCGGACTAGCGGGAGCAATGAGCAGTTCTTC. It specifies CSAGTRTSGSNEQFF. The chain combines TRBV20-1 with TRBJ2-1; 13 bases align to TRBD2. V dropped 5 bases and J dropped 6; count of bases not matched to a gene: 7. Germline lookup yields CDR1 DFQATT and CDR2 SNEGSKA (reference sequence). The CDR3 runs to 15 residues.

As for this clonotype: Because it lacks the conserved phenylalanine or tryptophan at the end, this CDR3 is likely a read error. J is TRBJ2-4 and V is TRBV11-2; D is uncertain. The CDR3 loop spans 11 amino acids. V was cut by 5 bases and J by 11 bases, with 10 bases left in between. Germline V gives CDR1 SGHAT, CDR2 FQNNGV. CDR3: CASSKTAVQYS. In nucleotides, the CDR3 is TGTGCCAGCAGCAAGACGGCGGTTCAGTACTCC.

J is TRBJ2-7 and V is TRBV6-2 or TRBV6-3; a possible D gene is TRBD2 (6 bases). V lost 5 bases, J lost 0 bases, and 14 bases lay in between. The CDR3 consists of 15 residues. Germline lookup yields CDR1 MNHEY and CDR2 SVGEGT. The CDR3 loop is CASSHAGTPSYEQYF. CDR3 in DNA: TGTGCCAGCAGTCACGCCGGGACTCCCTCCTACGAGCAGTACTTC.

The rearrangement links TRBV4-2 to TRBJ1-1, with 9 positions matching TRBD1. Germline lookup yields CDR1 LGHNA and CDR2 YNFKEQ. The CDR3 has 16 residues. V gave up 0 bases and J gave up 5 bases; unmatched junction bases: 7. As DNA, the CDR3 is TGTGCCAGCAGCCAAGAATTAGGGACAGGGCGAACTGAAGCTTTCTTT. Translating gives CASSQELGTGRTEAFF.

This clonotype appeared a few times. V usage is TRBV4-3 and J usage is TRBJ1-5; TRBD1 might be the D (5 bases). Between the trimmed V and J ends, which lost 0 bases and 3 bases, there was a span of 24 bases. Germline V gene data show CDR1 as LGHNA and CDR2 as YSLEER. CDR3 length: 20 amino acids. Written as DNA, the CDR3 is TGCGCCAGCAGCCAAGACTATCCGGGCCCCGGGGCGAAGAACAATCAGCCCCAGCATTTT. It yields the protein CASSQDYPGPGAKNNQPQHF.

This clonotype has more than one count but fewer than ten. The V call is TRBV29-1, the J call TRBJ2-1; perhaps TRBD2 as D (5 bases). The CDR3 is made up of 13 amino acids. The V gene lost 0 bases and the J gene lost 7 bases, with 10 bases spanning the gap. Germline lookup yields CDR1 SQVTM and CDR2 ANQGSEA. CDR3 DNA sequence: TGCAGCGTTGAAGAAAAGCGGAGGAATGAGCAGTTCTTC. It codes for CSVEEKRRNEQFF.

This clonotype appeared a few times. The CDR3 DNA sequence: TGTGCCAGCAGTTTATCCAGGGGAGAAGGCTACACCTTC. It specifies CASSLSRGEGYTF. The chain uses TRBV28 and TRBJ1-2; weak D call: TRBD1 (6 bases). There are 13 residues in the CDR3. The V gene's germline CDR1 is MDHEN and CDR2 SYDVKM. Trimming removed 1 base at V and 8 bases at J, with 11 bases between.

This clonotype showed up just a few times. The chain has TRBV7-9 and TRBJ1-2; possibly TRBD1 for D (5 bases). Per the germline V gene, CDR1 is SEHNR and CDR2 is FQNEAQ (reference sequence). The CDR3 consists of 12 residues. With 1 base removed from V and 7 bases from J, the gap between germline ends came to 7 bases. The CDR3 here is CASSLVGVGYTF. The CDR3, as DNA: TGTGCCAGCAGCTTAGTAGGGGTTGGCTACACCTTC. The full variable domain, its missing parts supplied by reference TRBV7-9 and TRBJ1-2, is DTGVSQNPRHKITKRGQNVTFRCDPISEHNRLYWYRQTLGQGPEFLTYFQNEAQLEKSRLLSDRFSAERPKGSFSTLEIQRTEQGDSAMYLCASSLVGVGYTFGSGTRLTVV.

This clonotype was seen ten or more times. This rearrangement joins TRBV29-1 to TRBJ2-5, with D possibly TRBD1 on 5 matching bases. CDR3 length: 12 amino acids. Trimming removed 5 bases from V and 5 bases from J, with 12 bases in between. Looked up from germline, CDR1 is SQVTM and CDR2 is ANQGSEA. CDR3 nucleotide sequence: TGCAGCGTTTCCGAGACAGAGGAGACCCAGTACTTC. Translation gives CSVSETEETQYF. Looking up the rest from reference TRBV29-1 and TRBJ2-5 gives the full variable domain: SAVISQKPSRDICQRGTSLTIQCQVDSQVTMMFWYRQQPGQSLTLIATANQGSEATYESGFVIDKFPISRPNLTFSTLTVSNMSPEDSSIYLCSVSETEETQYFGPGTRLLVL.

The chain links TRBV6-2 or TRBV6-3 to TRBJ2-3, with D hard to call. V shed 2 bases and J shed 3 bases, with 9 bases lying between them. The length of the CDR3 is 14 residues. Germline CDR1 reads MNHEY; CDR2 reads SVGEGT. The CDR3 DNA reads TGTGCCAGCAGTTACGTGACTTCGACAGATACGCAGTATTTT. This translates into CASSYVTSTDTQYF.

This clonotype was detected a few times. J is TRBJ2-5 and V is TRBV28; TRBD1 aligns across 9 bases. The CDR3 length is 15 residues. V was pared by 5 bases and J by 5 bases, with 9 bases of the junction left unmatched. Germline V gene lookup returns CDR1 MDHEN and CDR2 SYDVKM. CDR3 region: CASSPRQGGSETQYF. The CDR3 coding sequence is TGTGCCAGCAGTCCCAGACAGGGGGGTTCGGAGACCCAGTACTTC.

This chain connects TRBV7-6 to TRBJ2-7; D possibly matches TRBD1 or TRBD2 (6 bases each). CDR3 length: 16 amino acids. The V gene's germline CDR1 is SGHVS and CDR2 FNYEAQ. V was pared by 5 bases and J by 2 bases, with 19 bases between. This CDR3 reads CASSLREGGRPYEQYF. DNA of the CDR3: TGTGCCAGCAGCCTACGAGAGGGGGGCCGACCCTACGAGCAGTACTTC.

The sample holds many counts of this clonotype. The chain couples TRBV19 to TRBJ1-2, with D uncertain. V lost 2 bases and J lost 10, with 14 bases in between. Germline loops: CDR1 LNHDA, CDR2 SQIVND (reference sequence). The CDR3 is 13 residues long. Here the CDR3 reads CASSIPPASPYTF. The CDR3 DNA is TGTGCCAGTAGTATACCCCCGGCCAGTCCCTACACCTTC.